The clone carrying this TCR beta chain was recorded a few times. Genomic DNA provided the template from which TCR beta VDJ and CDR3 profiles were obtained. TCRdb redid the calling of the reads with MiXCR, one entry per CDR3 protein. The sample has approximately 80,000 distinct CDR3 sequences, just over 70% seen once. Sequencing was done on patients that had shown CD8+CD57+ cell expansion by flow cytometry. This sample was included in a study of CD8+CD57+ T cells in acquired aplastic anemia. Across the study: Mean yield of DNA from sorted CD4+ and CD8+ cells was about 3.2 ug.

V shed 5 bases, J shed 8 bases, and the junction held 13 bases outside the gene matches. The CDR3 loop spans 15 amino acids. Germline V lookup: CDR1 PRHDT, CDR2 FYEKMQ (reference sequence). The source of this sequence is a human donor with aplastic anemia. The gene calls are TRBV13 and TRBJ1-2, with 8 bases that match TRBD1. The sample comprised sorted CD4+, CD8+, or CD8+CD57+ T cells (not recorded which) from PBMCs. The CDR3 nucleotides are TGTGCCAGCAGCACGAACAGGGGGAGCACCTGGGGCTACACCTTC. Translated, it gives CASSTNRGSTWGYTF.